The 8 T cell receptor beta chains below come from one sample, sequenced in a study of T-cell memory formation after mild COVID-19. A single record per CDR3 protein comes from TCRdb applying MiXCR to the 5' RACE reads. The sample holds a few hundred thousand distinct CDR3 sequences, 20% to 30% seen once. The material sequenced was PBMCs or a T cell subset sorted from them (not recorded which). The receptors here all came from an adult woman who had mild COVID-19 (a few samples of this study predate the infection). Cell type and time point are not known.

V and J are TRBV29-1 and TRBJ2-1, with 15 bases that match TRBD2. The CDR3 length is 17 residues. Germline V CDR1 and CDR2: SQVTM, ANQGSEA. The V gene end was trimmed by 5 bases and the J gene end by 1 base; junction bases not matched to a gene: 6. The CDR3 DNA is TGCAGCGTTTTTGGACTAGCGGGAGGGCCTTCCTACAATGAGCAGTTCTTC. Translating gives CSVFGLAGGPSYNEQFF.

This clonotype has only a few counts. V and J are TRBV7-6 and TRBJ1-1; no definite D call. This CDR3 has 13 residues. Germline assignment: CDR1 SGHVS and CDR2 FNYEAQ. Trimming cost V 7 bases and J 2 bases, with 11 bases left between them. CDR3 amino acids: CASTRGDNTEAFF. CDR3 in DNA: TGTGCCAGCACCCGGGGTGATAACACTGAAGCTTTCTTT.

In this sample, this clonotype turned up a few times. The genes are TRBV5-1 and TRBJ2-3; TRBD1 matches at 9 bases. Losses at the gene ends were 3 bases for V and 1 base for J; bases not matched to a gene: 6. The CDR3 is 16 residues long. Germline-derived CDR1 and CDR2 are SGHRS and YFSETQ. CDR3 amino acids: CASSWTGVQGTDTQYF. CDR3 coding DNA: TGCGCCAGCAGCTGGACAGGGGTTCAAGGCACAGATACGCAGTATTTT. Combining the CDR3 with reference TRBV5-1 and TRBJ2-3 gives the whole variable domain KAGVTQTPRYLIKTRGQQVTLSCSPISGHRSVSWYQQTPGQGLQFLFEYFSETQRNKGNFPGRFSGRQFSNSRSEMNVSTLELGDSALYLCASSWTGVQGTDTQYFGPGTRLTVL.

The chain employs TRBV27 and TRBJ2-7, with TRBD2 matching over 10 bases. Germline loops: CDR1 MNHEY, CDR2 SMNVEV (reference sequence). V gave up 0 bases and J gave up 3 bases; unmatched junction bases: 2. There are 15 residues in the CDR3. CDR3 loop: CASSLSTSGRYEQYF. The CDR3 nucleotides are TGTGCCAGCAGTTTATCGACTAGCGGGCGCTACGAGCAGTACTTC.

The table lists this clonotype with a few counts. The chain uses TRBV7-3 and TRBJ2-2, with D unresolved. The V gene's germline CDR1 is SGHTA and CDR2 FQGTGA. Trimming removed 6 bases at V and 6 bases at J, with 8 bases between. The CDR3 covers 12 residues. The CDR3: CASSRPAGELFF. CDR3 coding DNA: TGTGCCAGCAGTCGCCCTGCCGGGGAGCTGTTTTTT.

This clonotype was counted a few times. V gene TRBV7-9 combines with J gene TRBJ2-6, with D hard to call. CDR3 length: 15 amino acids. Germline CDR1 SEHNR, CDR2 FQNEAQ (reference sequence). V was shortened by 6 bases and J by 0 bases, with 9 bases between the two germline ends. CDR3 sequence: CASRIQVSGANVLTF. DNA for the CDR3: TGTGCCAGCAGGATACAAGTCTCTGGGGCCAACGTCCTGACTTTC. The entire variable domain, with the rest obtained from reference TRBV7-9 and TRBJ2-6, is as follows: DTGVSQNPRHKITKRGQNVTFRCDPISEHNRLYWYRQTLGQGPEFLTYFQNEAQLEKSRLLSDRFSAERPKGSFSTLEIQRTEQGDSAMYLCASRIQVSGANVLTFGAGSRLTVL.

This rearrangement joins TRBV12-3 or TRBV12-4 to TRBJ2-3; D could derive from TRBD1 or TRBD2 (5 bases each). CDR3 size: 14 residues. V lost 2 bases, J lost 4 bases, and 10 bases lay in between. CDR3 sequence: CASSLWGSADTQYF. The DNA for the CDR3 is TGTGCCAGCAGTTTATGGGGGAGCGCAGATACGCAGTATTTT.

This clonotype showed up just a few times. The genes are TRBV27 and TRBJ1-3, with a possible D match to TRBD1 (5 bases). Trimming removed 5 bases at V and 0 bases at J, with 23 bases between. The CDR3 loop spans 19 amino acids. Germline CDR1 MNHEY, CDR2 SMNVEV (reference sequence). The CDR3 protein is CASSRKGTATAISGNTIYF. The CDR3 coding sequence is TGTGCCAGCAGTCGGAAGGGGACTGCCACGGCCATCTCTGGAAACACCATATATTTT.